The 2 T cell receptor beta chains given below trace back to one sample, sequenced in a study of blood T cells in healthy people across ages. A second 7 to 11 cycle PCR used barcoded and J-beta primers. TCRdb redid the calling of the 5' RACE reads with MiXCR, one entry per CDR3 protein. This repertoire shows roughly 500,000 distinct CDR3 sequences, 27% found once; its top ten account for less than 20%. Sequenced material: blood. These receptors were obtained from a woman in her seventies in good health.

This sequence joins TRBV10-3 and TRBJ1-1, with TRBD1 identical over 7 bases. The length of the CDR3 is 12 residues. From germline, CDR1 is ENHRY and CDR2 SYGVKD. The J segment lost 3 bases and the V segment lost 10 bases, leaving 5 bases of the junction unmatched. CDR3 loop: CATRGMDTEAFF. The CDR3 nucleotides read TGTGCCACCAGGGGGATGGACACTGAAGCTTTCTTT.

The V gene is TRBV5-1, the J gene TRBJ1-4; no reliable D call. CDR3 length: 14 amino acids. The germline V gene has CDR1 SGHRS and CDR2 YFSETQ. V was trimmed by 0 bases and J by 4 bases, leaving 7 bases between them. The CDR3 is CASSLEQLNEKLFF. DNA of the CDR3: TGCGCCAGCAGCTTGGAACAGCTTAATGAAAAACTGTTTTTT.